The source of this T cell receptor beta chain is a study of neurological immune-mediated disorders. The CDR3 has 15 residues. Germline values: CDR1 DFQATT, CDR2 SNEGSKA (reference sequence). This clonotype appeared a single time. At one boundary the junction diverges from the germline segment, which might be a read error. Each sequencing run yielded over 190 million TCR-beta sequences from 15-18 subjects. A single record per CDR3 protein comes from TCRdb applying MiXCR to the 5' RACE reads. Counted here are approximately 30,000 distinct CDR3 sequences, about 15% occurring once; the ten biggest clones make up 25% to 30%.

The clonotype was recovered from a man in his 70s in good health. Sequencing was done on a sample of PBMCs. The rearrangement uses TRBV20-1 and TRBJ2-2, with 9 bases aligning to TRBD1. The CDR3 DNA sequence: TGCAGTTCTAGAGGGGGACAGGGTAACACCGGGGAGCTGTTTTTT. It specifies CSSRGGQGNTGELFF.